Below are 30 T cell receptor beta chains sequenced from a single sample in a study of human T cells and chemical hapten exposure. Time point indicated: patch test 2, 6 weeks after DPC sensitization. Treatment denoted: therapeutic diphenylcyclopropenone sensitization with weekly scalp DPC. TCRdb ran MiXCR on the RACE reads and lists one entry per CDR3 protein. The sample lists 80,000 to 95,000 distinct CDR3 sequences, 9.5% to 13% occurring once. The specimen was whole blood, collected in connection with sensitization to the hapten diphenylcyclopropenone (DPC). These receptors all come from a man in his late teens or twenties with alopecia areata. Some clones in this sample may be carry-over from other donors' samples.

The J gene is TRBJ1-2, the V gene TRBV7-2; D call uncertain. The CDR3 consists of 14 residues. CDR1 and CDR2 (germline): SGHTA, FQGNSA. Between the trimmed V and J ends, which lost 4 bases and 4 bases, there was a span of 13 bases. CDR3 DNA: TGTGCCAGCAGCTCCCCCGCTGGGCTCTATGGCTACACCTTC. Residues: CASSSPAGLYGYTF.

CDR3 nucleotides: TGTGCCAGCAGCTTACTGAGACAGGGGATGATTGGCTACACCTTC. It yields the protein CASSLLRQGMIGYTF. This chain joins TRBV7-2 and TRBJ1-2, with 8 bases matching TRBD1. In germline, CDR1 is SGHTA, CDR2 FQGNSA. The trim removed 2 bases at V and 7 bases at J, leaving 9 bases unmatched. The CDR3 runs 15 residues.

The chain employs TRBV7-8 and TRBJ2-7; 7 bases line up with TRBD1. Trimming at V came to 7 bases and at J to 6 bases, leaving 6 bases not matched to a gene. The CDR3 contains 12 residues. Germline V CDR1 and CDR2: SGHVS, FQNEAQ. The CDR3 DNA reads TGTGCCAGCATGATCGACAGGGTCGAGCAGTACGTC. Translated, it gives CASMIDRVEQYV.

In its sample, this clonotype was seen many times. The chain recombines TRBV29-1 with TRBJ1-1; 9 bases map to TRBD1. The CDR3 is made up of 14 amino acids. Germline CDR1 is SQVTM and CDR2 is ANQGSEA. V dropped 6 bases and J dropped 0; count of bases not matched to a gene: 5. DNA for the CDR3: TGCAGCGTCCTGGGACAGGGCATGAACACTGAAGCTTTCTTT. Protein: CSVLGQGMNTEAFF.

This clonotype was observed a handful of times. In nucleotides, the CDR3 is TGCGCCAGCAGCGCTGAAGGGGGCTACAATGAGCAGTTCTTC. This gives the protein CASSAEGGYNEQFF. The chain carries TRBV4-1 and TRBJ2-1, with D possibly matching TRBD1 (6 bases). Deletions cut 5 bases from V and 3 bases from J, with 11 bases between. CDR1 is MGHRA and CDR2 is YSYEKL in the germline V gene. The CDR3 covers 14 residues.

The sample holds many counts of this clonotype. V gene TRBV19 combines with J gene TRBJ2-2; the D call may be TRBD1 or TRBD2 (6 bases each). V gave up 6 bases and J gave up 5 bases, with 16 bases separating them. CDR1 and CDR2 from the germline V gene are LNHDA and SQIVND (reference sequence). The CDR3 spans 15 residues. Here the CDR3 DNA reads TGTGCCAGTAGACTCCGGGGGCTAGGGACCGGGGAGCTGTTTTTT. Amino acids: CASRLRGLGTGELFF.

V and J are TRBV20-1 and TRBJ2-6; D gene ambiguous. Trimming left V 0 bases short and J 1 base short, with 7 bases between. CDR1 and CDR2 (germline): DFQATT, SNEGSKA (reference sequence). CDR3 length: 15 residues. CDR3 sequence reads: CSARDGNSGANVLTF. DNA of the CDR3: TGCAGTGCTAGAGATGGGAATTCTGGGGCCAACGTCCTGACTTTC.

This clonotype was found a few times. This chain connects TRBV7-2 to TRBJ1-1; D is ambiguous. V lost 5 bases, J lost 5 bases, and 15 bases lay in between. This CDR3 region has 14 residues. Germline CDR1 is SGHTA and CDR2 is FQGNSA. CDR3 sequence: CASSHREGLTEAFF. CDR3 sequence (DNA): TGTGCCAGCAGCCACCGAGAGGGTTTGACTGAAGCTTTCTTT.

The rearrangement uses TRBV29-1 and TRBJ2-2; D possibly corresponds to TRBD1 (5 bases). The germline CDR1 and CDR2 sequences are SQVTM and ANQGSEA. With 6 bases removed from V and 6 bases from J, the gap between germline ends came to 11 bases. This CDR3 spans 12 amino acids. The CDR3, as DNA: TGCAGCGTCGGCCCCAGGGCCGGGGAGCTGTTTTTT. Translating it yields CSVGPRAGELFF.

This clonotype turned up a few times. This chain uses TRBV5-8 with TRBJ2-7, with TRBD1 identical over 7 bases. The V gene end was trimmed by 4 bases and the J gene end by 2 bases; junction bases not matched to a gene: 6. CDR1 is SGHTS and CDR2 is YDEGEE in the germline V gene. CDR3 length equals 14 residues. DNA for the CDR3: TGTGCCAGCAGCCCACGGACAGGTCCCTACGAGCAGTACGTC. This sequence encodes CASSPRTGPYEQYV.

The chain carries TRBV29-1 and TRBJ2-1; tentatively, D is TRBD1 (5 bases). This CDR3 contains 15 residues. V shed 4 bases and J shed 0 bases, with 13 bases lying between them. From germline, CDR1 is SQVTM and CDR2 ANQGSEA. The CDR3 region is CSVVQAVSSYNEQFF. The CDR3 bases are TGCAGCGTTGTACAGGCTGTTTCCTCCTACAATGAGCAGTTCTTC.

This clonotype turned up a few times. Here the CDR3 reads CASRETGARQETQYF. CDR3 in DNA: TGTGCCAGCAGGGAAACAGGGGCTCGCCAAGAGACCCAGTACTTC. This sequence joins TRBV2 and TRBJ2-5, with 7 bases aligning to TRBD1. Per germline, CDR1 SNHLY and CDR2 FYNNEI. The CDR3 length is 15 residues. V was clipped by 6 bases and J by 1 base; unmatched bases: 8.

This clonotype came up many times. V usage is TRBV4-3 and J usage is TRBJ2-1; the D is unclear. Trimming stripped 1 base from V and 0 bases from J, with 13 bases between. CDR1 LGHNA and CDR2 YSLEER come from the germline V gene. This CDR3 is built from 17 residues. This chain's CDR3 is CASSQGLRTTSYNEQFF. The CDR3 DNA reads TGCGCCAGCAGCCAAGGTTTGCGAACTACCTCCTACAATGAGCAGTTCTTC.

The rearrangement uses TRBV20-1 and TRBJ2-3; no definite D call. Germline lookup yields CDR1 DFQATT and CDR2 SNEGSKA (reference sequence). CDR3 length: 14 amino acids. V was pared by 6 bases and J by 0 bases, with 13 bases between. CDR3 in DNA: TGCAGTGCCCCCAGGCTGGCTAGCACAGATACGCAGTATTTT. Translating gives CSAPRLASTDTQYF.

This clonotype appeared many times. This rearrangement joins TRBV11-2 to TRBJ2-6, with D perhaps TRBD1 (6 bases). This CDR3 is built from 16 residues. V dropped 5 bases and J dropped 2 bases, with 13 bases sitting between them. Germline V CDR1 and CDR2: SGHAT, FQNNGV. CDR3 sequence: CASSLGRGPGANVLTF. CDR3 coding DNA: TGTGCCAGCAGCCTCGGCAGGGGACCTGGGGCCAACGTCCTGACTTTC.

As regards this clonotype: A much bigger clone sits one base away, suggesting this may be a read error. The DNA for the CDR3 is TGTGCCAGCAGCCCCTACTCAGATACGCAGTATTTT. This encodes CASSPYSDTQYF. V gene TRBV7-2 combines with J gene TRBJ2-3; D is unclear. This CDR3 region has 12 residues. Germline CDR1 is SGHTA and CDR2 is FQGNSA. V lost 5 bases and J 4 bases, leaving 7 bases between the germline ends.

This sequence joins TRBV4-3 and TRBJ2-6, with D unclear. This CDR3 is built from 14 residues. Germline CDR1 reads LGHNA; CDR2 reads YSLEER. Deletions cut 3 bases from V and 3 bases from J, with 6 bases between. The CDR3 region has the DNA TGCGCCAGCAGCCACGGTCTTGGGGCCAACGTCCTGACTTTC. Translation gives CASSHGLGANVLTF.

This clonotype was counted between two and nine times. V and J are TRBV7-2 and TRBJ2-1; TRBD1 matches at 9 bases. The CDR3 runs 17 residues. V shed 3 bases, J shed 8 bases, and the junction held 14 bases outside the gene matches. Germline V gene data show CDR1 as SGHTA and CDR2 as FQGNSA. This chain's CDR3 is CASSFRGWDRDRYEQFF. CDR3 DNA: TGTGCCAGCAGCTTTAGGGGGTGGGACAGGGACAGATATGAGCAGTTCTTC.

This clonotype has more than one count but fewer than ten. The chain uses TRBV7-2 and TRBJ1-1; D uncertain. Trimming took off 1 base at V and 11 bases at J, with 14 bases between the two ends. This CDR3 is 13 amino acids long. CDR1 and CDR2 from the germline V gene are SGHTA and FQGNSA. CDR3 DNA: TGTGCCAGCAGCTTAGACCTACGCGGGGAGGCTTTCTTT. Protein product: CASSLDLRGEAFF.

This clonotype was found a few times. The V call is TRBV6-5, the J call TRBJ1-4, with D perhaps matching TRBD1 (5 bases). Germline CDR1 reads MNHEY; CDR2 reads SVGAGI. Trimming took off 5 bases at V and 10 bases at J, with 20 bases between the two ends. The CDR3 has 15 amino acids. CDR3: CASSQGSLFMGKLFF. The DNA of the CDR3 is TGTGCCAGCAGTCAGGGTTCGTTATTCATGGGAAAACTGTTTTTT.

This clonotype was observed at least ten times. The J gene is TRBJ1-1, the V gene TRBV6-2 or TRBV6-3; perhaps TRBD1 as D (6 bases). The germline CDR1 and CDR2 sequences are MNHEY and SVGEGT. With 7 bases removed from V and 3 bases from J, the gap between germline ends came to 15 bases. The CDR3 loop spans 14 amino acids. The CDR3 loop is CASIWGGEDTEAFF. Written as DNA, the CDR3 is TGTGCCAGCATCTGGGGGGGCGAGGACACTGAAGCTTTCTTT.

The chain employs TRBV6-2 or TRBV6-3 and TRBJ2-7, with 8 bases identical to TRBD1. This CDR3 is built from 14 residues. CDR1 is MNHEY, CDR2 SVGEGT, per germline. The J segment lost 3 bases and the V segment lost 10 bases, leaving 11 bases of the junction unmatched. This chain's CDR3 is CATQDRESFYEQYV. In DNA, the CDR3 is TGTGCCACCCAGGACAGGGAAAGTTTCTACGAGCAGTACGTC.

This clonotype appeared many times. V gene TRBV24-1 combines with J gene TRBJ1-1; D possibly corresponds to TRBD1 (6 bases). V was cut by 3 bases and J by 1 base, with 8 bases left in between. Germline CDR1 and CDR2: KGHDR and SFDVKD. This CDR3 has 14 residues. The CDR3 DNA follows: TGTGCCACCAGTGATCCCAGGGGGAACACTGAAGCTTTCTTT. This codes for CATSDPRGNTEAFF.

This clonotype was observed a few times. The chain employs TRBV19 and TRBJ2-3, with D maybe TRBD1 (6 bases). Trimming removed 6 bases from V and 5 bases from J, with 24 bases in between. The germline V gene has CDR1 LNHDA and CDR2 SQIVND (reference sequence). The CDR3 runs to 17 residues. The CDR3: CASRPDWDTSSGDTQYF. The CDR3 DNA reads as TGTGCCAGTAGACCAGATTGGGACACCTCATCGGGAGATACGCAGTATTTT.

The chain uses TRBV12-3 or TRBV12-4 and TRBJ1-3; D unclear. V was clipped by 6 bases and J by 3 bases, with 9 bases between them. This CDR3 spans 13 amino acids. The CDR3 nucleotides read TGTGCCAGCAGCCGCGTGAATGGAAACACCATATATTTT. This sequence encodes CASSRVNGNTIYF.

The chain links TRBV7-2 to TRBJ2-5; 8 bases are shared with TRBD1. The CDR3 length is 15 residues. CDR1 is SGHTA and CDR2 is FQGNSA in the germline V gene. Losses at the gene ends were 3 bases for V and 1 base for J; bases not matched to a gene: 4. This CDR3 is CASSLGQAIQETQYF. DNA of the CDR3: TGTGCCAGCAGCTTGGGACAGGCCATCCAAGAGACCCAGTACTTC.

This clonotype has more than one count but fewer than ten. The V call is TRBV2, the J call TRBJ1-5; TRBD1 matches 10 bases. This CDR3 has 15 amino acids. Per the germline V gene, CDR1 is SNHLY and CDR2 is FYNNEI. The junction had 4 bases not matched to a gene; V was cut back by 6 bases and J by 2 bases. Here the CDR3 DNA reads TGTGCCAGCAGCCCGACAGGGGGCGGCAATCAGCCCCAGCATTTT. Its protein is CASSPTGGGNQPQHF.

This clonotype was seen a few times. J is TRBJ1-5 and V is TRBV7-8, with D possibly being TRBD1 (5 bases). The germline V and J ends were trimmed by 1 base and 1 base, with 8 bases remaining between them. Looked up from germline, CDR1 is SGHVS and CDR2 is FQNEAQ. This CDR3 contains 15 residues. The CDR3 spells CASSLDTGSNQPQHF. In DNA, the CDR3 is TGTGCCAGCAGCTTAGATACAGGCAGCAATCAGCCCCAGCATTTT.

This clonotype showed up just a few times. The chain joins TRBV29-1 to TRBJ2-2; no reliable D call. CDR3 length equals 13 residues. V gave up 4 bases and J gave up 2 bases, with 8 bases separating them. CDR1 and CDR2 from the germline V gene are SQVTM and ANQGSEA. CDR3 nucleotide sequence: TGCAGCGTTGGGCGGATTAACACCGGGGAGCTGTTTTTT. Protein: CSVGRINTGELFF.

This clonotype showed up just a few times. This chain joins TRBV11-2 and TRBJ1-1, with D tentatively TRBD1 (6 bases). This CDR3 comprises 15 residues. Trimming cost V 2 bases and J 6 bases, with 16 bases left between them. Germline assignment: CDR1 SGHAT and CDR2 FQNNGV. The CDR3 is CASSLPNRDLSEAFF. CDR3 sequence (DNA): TGTGCCAGCAGCTTACCGAACAGGGATTTGTCTGAAGCTTTCTTT.